Described below is a single T cell receptor beta chain sequence and its context. Its antigen is not known. The germline CDR1 and CDR2 sequences are MNHEY and SVGAGI. Deletions cut 4 bases from V and 4 bases from J, with 10 bases between. The CDR3 extends over 13 amino acids. These data originate in a study of OX40 agonist ivuxolimab in advanced cancers. As for the study in general: From about 23 to 85 years was the age range, with a mean of approximately 63 years, and around 84% were male.

Assay: immunoSEQ multiplex PCR; the TCRdb copy retains only in-frame clones and omits some. The table shows around 140,000 clones, with about 93% occurring only once. Study-wide points: On average, CD8+ T cells showed a greater number of expanded clones than CD4+.

This receptor was identified in an adult with an advanced solid tumor such as melanoma, head and neck, liver or kidney cancer. The source was CD4+ or CD8+ T cells sorted from blood, collected in a trial of the OX40 agonist ivuxolimab. The chain carries TRBV6-5 and TRBJ1-1; D ambiguous. CDR3 region: CASSFSPGTEAFF. The CDR3 region has the DNA TGTGCCAGCAGTTTCTCTCCGGGCACTGAAGCTTTCTTT.